This T cell receptor (beta chain) was identified during a study of T cell repertoires in cytomegalovirus infection. Study as a whole: Evidence of both CMV infection and a matching HLA type came from public TCR beta signatures.

This clonotype was picked up many times. The germline V and J ends were trimmed by 6 bases and 0 bases, with 21 bases remaining between them. CDR1 DFQATT and CDR2 SNEGSKA come from the germline V gene (reference sequence). This CDR3 has 17 amino acids. A single record per CDR3 protein comes from TCRdb applying MiXCR to the reads. The table includes under 250,000 distinct CDR3 sequences, roughly 6.5% detected once. Specimen: PBMCs. The origin of this receptor is a human donor in good health (CMV status not recorded). Some clones in this sample may be carry-over from other donors' samples. The V and J genes are TRBV20-1 and TRBJ1-5, with a tentative D call TRBD1 (6 bases). The CDR3 sequence is CSAYEVYRDPSNQPQHF. In nucleotides, the CDR3 is TGCAGTGCATACGAAGTCTACAGGGACCCTAGCAATCAGCCCCAGCATTTT.